Below, 3 T cell receptor beta chains from the same sample are listed, as sequenced in a study of T cell changes during pregnancy in multiple sclerosis. Clones were read by immunoSEQ multiplex PCR, and TCRdb kept only the in-frame ones, dropping some. The data hold about 86,000 clones, with approximately 90% observed a single time. Sequenced material: peripheral blood, taken in the first trimester of pregnancy. The receptors derive from a female donor in good health, enrolled as a control in a pregnancy study.

The J gene is TRBJ1-5, the V gene TRBV12-5; D is unresolved. Trimming shortened V by 0 bases and J by 0 bases, and 27 bases separated the two germline ends. The CDR3 length is 22 residues. Germline CDR1 and CDR2: LGHNT and FRNRAP. DNA of the CDR3: TGTGCTAGTGGTTTGGTAATCGGGCGTTCAATCAGTCGGGATTATAGCAATCAGCCCCAGCATTTT. This gives the protein CASGLVIGRSISRDYSNQPQHF.

This clone was detected only once. This chain links TRBV9 with TRBJ1-5; 8 nucleotides line up with TRBD1. Germline V lookup: CDR1 SGDLS, CDR2 YYNGEE. This CDR3 comprises 17 residues. V trimming: 4 bases; J trimming: 2 bases; junction bases outside the gene matches: 11. The CDR3 coding sequence is TGTGCCAGCAGCACCCGGACAGGGCCGAGGGGCAATCAGCCCCAGCATTTT. This sequence encodes CASSTRTGPRGNQPQHF.

This rearrangement joins TRBV5-6 to TRBJ1-1; a possible D gene is TRBD1 (5 bases). V gave up 3 bases and J gave up 4 bases, with 19 bases separating them. CDR3 length equals 16 residues. Germline V CDR1 and CDR2: SGHDT, YYEEEE. CDR3 DNA sequence: TGTGCCAGCAGCTCTGGACCAGCTTGGGGCGTCACTGAAGCTTTCTTT. Its translation: CASSSGPAWGVTEAFF.